This TCR beta chain appears in the sequencing data of a study of cytomegalovirus exposure and HLA in healthy donors. As for this clone: Antigen: not known.

Germline-derived CDR1 and CDR2 are LNHDA and SQIVND (reference sequence). The V and J ends lost 6 bases and 7 bases respectively, with 15 bases between them. CDR3 size: 13 residues. The PCR had 60 Vbeta and 13 Jbeta primers. The assay was immunoSEQ multiplex PCR, and TCRdb's table has in-frame clones only and misses some. The data contain about 150,000 clones, roughly 70% of them seen just once; the ten biggest clones take up roughly 1.6%. Each of the donors was a healthy bone marrow donor. Study findings and constraints: HLA allele associations emerged for roughly 17,000 TCR beta sequences in a later analysis, at 0.05 false discovery rate.

The sample taken for sequencing was PBMCs. The genes are TRBV19 and TRBJ1-2; possible D gene TRBD1, 5 bases. The receptor was derived from a woman between 40 and 50 years old in good health and CMV-seronegative. CDR3: CASSPLTVGGYTF. CDR3 bases: TGTGCCAGTAGCCCGTTGACAGTGGGTGGCTACACCTTC.